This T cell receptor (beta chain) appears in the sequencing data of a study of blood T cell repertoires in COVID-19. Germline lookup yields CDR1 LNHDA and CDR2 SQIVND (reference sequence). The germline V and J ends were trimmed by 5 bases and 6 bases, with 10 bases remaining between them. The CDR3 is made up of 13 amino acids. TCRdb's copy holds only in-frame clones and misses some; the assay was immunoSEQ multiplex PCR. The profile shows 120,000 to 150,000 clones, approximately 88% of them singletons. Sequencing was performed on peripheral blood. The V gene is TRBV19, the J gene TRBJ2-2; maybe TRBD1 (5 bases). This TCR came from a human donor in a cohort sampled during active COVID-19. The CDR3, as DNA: TGTGCCAGTAGTTTTCAGGGTCCCGGGGAGCTGTTTTTT. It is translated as CASSFQGPGELFF.